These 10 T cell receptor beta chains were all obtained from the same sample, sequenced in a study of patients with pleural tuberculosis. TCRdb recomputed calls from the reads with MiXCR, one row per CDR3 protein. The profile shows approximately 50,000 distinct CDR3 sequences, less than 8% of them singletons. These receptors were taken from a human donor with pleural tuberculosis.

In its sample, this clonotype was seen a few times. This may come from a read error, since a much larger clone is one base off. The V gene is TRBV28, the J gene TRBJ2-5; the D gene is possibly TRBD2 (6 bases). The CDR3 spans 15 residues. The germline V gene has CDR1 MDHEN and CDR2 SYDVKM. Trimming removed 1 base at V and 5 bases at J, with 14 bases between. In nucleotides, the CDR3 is TGTGCCAGCAGTTTATCGGGGGTTCTTTTGGAGACCCAGTACTTC. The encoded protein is CASSLSGVLLETQYF.

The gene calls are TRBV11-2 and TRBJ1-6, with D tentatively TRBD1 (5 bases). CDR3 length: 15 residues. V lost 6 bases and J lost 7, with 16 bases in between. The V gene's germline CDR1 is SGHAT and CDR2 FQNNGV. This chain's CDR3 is CASRLSWDHNSPLHF. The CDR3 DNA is TGTGCCAGCAGGCTCTCTTGGGACCACAATTCACCCCTCCACTTT. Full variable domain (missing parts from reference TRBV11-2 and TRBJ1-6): EAGVAQSPRYKIIEKRQSVAFWCNPISGHATLYWYQQILGQGPKLLIQFQNNGVVDDSQLPKDRFSAERLKGVDSTLKIQPAKLEDSAVYLCASRLSWDHNSPLHFGNGTRLTVT.

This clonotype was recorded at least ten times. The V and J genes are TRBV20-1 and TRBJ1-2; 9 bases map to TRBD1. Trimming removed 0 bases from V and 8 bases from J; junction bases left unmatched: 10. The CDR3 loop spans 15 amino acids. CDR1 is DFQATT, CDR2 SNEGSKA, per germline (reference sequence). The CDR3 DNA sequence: TGCAGTGCTAGAGATTTTGGACAGGGGTCAGGAGGCTACACCTTC. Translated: CSARDFGQGSGGYTF.

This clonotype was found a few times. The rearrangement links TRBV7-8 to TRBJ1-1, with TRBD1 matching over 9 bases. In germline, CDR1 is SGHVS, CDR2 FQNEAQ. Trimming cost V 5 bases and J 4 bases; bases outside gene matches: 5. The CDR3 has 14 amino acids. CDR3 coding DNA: TGTGCCAGCAGCCCAAGGACAGGGGTCACTGAAGCTTTCTTT. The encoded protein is CASSPRTGVTEAFF.

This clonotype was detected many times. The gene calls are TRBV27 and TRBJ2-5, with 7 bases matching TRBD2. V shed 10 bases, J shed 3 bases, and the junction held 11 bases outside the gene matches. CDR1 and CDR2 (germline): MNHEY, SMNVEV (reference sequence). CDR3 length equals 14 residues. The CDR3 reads CANRPGTKEETQYF. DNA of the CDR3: TGTGCCAACAGACCCGGGACTAAGGAAGAGACCCAGTACTTC.

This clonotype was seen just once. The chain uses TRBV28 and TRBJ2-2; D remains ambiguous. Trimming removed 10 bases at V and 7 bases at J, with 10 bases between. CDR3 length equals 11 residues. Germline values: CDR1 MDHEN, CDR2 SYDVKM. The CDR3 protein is CATGLGGELFF. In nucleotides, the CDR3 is TGTGCCACCGGCCTGGGCGGGGAGCTGTTTTTT.

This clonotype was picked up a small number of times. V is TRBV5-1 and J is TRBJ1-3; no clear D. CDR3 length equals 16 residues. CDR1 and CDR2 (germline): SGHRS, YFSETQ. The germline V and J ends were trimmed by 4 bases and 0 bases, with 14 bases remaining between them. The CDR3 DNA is TGCGCCAGCAGCCCCCGGACGGAGAGCTCTGGAAACACCATATATTTT. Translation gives CASSPRTESSGNTIYF.

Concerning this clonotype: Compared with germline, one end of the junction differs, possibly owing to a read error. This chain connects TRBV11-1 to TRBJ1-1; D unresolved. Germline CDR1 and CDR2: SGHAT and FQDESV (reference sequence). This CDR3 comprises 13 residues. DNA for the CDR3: TGTGCCAGCAGCTTATCAGTGAACACTGTAGCTTTCTTT. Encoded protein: CASSLSVNTVAFF.

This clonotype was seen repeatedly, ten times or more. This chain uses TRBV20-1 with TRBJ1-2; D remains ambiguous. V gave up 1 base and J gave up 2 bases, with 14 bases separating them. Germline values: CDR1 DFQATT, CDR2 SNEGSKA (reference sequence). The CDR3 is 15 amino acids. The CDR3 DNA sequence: TGCAGTGCTAGAGCCATACCGACGGACAACTATGGCTACACCTTC. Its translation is CSARAIPTDNYGYTF.

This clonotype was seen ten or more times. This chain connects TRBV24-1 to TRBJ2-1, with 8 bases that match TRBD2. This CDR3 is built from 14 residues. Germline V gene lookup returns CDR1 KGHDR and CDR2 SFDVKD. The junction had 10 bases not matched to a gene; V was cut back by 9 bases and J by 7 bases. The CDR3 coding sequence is TGTGCCACCGCCGCGCGGGAGGTGATGAATGAGCAGTTCTTC. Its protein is CATAAREVMNEQFF.